This T cell receptor (beta chain) was sequenced during a study of spatial heterogeneity in lung cancer. This clonotype was picked up many times. Trimming left V 1 base short and J 5 bases short, with 8 bases between. The V gene's germline CDR1 is DFQATT and CDR2 SNEGSKA (reference sequence). CDR3 length equals 13 residues. Time point: sample taken at primary tumor resection. Whole RNA came from tumor, nontumor lung or frozen PBMC and was sequenced without being sorted. TCRdb passed the 5' RACE reads through MiXCR, listing each CDR3 protein once. The sample includes 50,000 to 65,000 distinct CDR3 sequences, 8.4% of them seen just once.

This sequence joins TRBV20-1 and TRBJ1-4, with a possible D match to TRBD1 (5 bases). The input for sequencing was PBMCs, taken at surgery. This TCR came from a female donor with early-stage non-small cell lung cancer. DNA of the CDR3: TGCAGTGCTAGAGGCCAGGGAAATGAAAAACTGTTTTTT. Its translation is CSARGQGNEKLFF.